This entry lists 3 T cell receptor beta chains sequenced from one sample in a study of beta chain features in type 1 diabetes. Regarding the study as a whole: Shortening of TCRB CDR3s, moderate but significant, appeared in all four CD4+ subsets of Type 1 diabetes patients.

Every bit of the isolated RNA underwent reverse transcription, so sequencing read expressed TCRB transcripts. The data were produced by immunoSEQ multiplex PCR, yet TCRdb's version contains in-frame clones alone and is incomplete. The profile covers about 700,000 clones, with roughly an eighth appearing a single time and approximately 0.022% taken by the ten largest. No antigen has been assigned to these receptors. Sequenced input: naive CD4+ T cells from blood. These receptors all come from a man between 18 and 29 years old with type 1 diabetes.

A remark on this clone: In the same sample, other DNA sequences code for this CDR3. The V gene is TRBV15, the J gene TRBJ2-5, with D perhaps assigned TRBD1 or TRBD2 (5 bases each). Germline CDR1 reads LNHNV; CDR2 reads YYDKDF (reference sequence). Trimming left V 0 bases short and J 1 base short, with 9 bases between. CDR3 size: 15 residues. In nucleotides, the CDR3 is TGTGCCACCAGCAGAGATCGAGGGACCCAAGAGACCCAGTACTTC. It translates to CATSRDRGTQETQYF.

This clone was observed a few times. V is TRBV28 and J is TRBJ2-7; tentatively, D is TRBD1 (6 bases). Trimming took off 4 bases at V and 6 bases at J, with 16 bases between the two ends. This CDR3 comprises 14 residues. Germline CDR1 MDHEN, CDR2 SYDVKM. This CDR3 reads CASSWADGRGEQYF. The CDR3 coding sequence is TGTGCCAGCAGTTGGGCTGATGGCAGGGGCGAGCAGTACTTC. Drawing the rest from reference TRBV28 and TRBJ2-7, the complete variable domain is DVKVTQSSRYLVKRTGEKVFLECVQDMDHENMFWYRQDPGLGLRLIYFSYDVKMKEKGDIPEGYSVSREKKERFSLILESASTNQTSMYLCASSWADGRGEQYFGPGTRLTVT.

A few counts support this clone. This chain joins TRBV7-9 and TRBJ1-4; D not certain. CDR1 and CDR2 from the germline V gene are SEHNR and FQNEAQ (reference sequence). The CDR3 consists of 11 residues. V lost 5 bases to trimming and J lost 8 bases, with 6 bases between them. In DNA, the CDR3 is TGTGCCAGCAGCATGGGGGAAAAACTGTTTTTT. This gives the protein CASSMGEKLFF.